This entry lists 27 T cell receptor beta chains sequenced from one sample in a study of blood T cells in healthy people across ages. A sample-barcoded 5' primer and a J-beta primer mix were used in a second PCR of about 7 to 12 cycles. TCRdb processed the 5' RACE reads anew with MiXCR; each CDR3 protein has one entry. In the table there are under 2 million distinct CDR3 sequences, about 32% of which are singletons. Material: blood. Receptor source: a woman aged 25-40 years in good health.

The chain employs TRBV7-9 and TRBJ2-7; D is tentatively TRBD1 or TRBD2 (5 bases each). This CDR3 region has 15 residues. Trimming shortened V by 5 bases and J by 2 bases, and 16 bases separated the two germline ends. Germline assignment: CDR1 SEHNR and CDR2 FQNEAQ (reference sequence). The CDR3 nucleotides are TGTGCCAGCAGCCCCGGACTGTTAGGGGCCTACGAGCAGTACTTC. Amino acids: CASSPGLLGAYEQYF.

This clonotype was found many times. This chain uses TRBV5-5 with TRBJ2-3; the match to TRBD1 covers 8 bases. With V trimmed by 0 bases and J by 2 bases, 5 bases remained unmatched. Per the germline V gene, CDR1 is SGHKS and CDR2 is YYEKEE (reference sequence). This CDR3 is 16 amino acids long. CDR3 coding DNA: TGTGCCAGCAGCTTGGCGACAGGGGCCTCCACAGATACGCAGTATTTT. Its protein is CASSLATGASTDTQYF.

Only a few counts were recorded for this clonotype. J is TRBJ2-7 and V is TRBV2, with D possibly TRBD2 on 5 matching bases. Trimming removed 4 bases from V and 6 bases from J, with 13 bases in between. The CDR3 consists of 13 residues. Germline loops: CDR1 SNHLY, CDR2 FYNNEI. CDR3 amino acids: CASSVAGGGEQYF. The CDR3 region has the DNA TGTGCCAGCAGTGTGGCCGGAGGCGGCGAGCAGTACTTC.

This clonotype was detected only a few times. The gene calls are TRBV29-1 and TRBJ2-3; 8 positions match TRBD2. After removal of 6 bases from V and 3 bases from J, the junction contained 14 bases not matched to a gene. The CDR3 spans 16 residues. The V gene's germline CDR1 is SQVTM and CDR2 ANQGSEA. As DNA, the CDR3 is TGCAGCGTCACCCGGACTAGCAACCTGGGAACAGATACGCAGTATTTT. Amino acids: CSVTRTSNLGTDTQYF.

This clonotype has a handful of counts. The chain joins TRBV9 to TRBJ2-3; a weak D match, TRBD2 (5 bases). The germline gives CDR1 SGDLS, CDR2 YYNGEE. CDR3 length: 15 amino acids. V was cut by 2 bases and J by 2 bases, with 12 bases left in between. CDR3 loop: CASSVPGLVTDTQYF. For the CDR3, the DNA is TGTGCCAGCAGCGTCCCCGGACTTGTCACAGATACGCAGTATTTT. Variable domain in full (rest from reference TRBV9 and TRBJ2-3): DSGVTQTPKHLITATGQRVTLRCSPRSGDLSVYWYQQSLDQGLQFLIQYYNGEERAKGNILERFSAQQFPDLHSELNLSSLELGDSALYFCASSVPGLVTDTQYFGPGTRLTVL.

The CDR3 sequence is CASSQEGLIKGNEQFF. The DNA for the CDR3 is TGTGCCAGCAGCCAAGAGGGTCTAATTAAGGGCAATGAGCAGTTCTTC. The rearrangement links TRBV3-1 to TRBJ2-1; D call uncertain. The V gene's germline CDR1 is LGHDT and CDR2 YNNKEL (reference sequence). This CDR3 is 16 amino acids long. Trimming pared 0 bases from V and 6 bases from J, leaving 15 bases between.

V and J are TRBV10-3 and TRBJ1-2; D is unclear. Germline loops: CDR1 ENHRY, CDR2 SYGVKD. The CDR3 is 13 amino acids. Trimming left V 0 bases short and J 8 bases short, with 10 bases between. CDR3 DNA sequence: TGTGCCATCAGTGAGTCCGATTATCGGGGCTACACCTTC. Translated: CAISESDYRGYTF.

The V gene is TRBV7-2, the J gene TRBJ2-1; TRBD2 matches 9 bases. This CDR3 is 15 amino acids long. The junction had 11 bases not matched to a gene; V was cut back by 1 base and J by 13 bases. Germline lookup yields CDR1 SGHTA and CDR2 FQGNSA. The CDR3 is CASSLGSGSMETQFF. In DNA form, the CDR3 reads TGTGCCAGCAGCTTAGGTAGCGGGAGTATGGAGACCCAGTTCTTC.

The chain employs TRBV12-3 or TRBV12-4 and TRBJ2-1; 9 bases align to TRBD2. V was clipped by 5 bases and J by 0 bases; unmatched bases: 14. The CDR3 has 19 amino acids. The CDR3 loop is CASSPGSSGGLSSYNEQFF. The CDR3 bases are TGTGCCAGCAGTCCGGGGAGTAGCGGGGGACTTAGCTCCTACAATGAGCAGTTCTTC.

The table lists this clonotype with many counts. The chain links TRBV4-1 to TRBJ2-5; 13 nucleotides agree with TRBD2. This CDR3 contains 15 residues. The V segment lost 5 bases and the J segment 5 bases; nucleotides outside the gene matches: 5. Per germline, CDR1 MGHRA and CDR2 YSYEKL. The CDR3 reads CASSRLAGGWETQYF. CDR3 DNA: TGCGCCAGCAGCAGACTAGCGGGAGGCTGGGAGACCCAGTACTTC.

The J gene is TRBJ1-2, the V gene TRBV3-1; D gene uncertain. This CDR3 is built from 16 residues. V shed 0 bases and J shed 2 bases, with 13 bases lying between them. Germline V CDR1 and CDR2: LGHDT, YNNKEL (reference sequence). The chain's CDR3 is CASSQDEGSPNYGYTF. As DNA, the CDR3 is TGTGCCAGCAGCCAAGATGAAGGGTCACCAAACTATGGCTACACCTTC.

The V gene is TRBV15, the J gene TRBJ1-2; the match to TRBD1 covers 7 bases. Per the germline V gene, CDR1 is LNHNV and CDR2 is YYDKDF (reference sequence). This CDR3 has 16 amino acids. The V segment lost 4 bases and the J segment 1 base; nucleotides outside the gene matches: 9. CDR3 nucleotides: TGTGCCACCAGCACCCGGACAGGCCTTGTTAACTATGGCTACACCTTC. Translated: CATSTRTGLVNYGYTF.

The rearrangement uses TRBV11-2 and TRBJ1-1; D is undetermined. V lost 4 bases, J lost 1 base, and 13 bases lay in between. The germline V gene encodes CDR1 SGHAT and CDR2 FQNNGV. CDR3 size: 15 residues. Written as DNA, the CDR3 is TGTGCCAGCAGCTCAAGAGCCGCGTCGAACACTGAAGCTTTCTTT. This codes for CASSSRAASNTEAFF. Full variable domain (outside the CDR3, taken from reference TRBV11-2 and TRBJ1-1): EAGVAQSPRYKIIEKRQSVAFWCNPISGHATLYWYQQILGQGPKLLIQFQNNGVVDDSQLPKDRFSAERLKGVDSTLKIQPAKLEDSAVYLCASSSRAASNTEAFFGQGTRLTVV.

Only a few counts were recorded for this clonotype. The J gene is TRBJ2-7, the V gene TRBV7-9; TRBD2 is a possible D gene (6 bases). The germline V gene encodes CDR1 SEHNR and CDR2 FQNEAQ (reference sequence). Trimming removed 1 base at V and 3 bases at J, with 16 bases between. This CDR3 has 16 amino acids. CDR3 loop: CASSLDGTHTDYEQYF. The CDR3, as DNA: TGTGCCAGCAGCTTAGACGGGACTCACACCGACTACGAGCAGTACTTC.

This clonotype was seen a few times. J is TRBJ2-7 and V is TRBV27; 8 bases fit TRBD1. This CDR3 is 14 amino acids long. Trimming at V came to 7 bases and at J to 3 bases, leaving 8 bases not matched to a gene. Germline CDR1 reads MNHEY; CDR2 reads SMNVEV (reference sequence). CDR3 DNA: TGTGCCAGCACCGGCGGGACAGGAGGCTACGAGCAGTACTTC. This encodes CASTGGTGGYEQYF.

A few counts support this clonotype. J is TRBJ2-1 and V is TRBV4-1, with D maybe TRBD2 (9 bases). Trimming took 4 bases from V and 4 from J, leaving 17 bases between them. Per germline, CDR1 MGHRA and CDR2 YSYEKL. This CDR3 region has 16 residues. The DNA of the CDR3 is TGCGCCAGCAGCCGACAGGGGCTAGCGGGATACAATGAGCAGTTCTTC. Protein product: CASSRQGLAGYNEQFF.

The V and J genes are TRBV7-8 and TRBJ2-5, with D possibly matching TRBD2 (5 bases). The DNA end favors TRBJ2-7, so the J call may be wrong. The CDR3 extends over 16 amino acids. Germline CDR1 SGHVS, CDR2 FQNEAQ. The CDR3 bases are TGTGCCAGCAAGCCTTGGCCCCCGGGAATCTCCTACGAGCAGTACTTC. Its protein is CASKPWPPGISYEQYF.

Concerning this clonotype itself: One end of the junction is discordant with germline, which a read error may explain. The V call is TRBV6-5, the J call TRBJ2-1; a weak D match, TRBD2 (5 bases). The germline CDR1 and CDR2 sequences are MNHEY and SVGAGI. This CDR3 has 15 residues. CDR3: CASSYKRSSYNGQFF. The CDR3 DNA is TGTGCCAGCAGTTACAAGCGGAGCTCCTACAATGGGCAGTTCTTC.

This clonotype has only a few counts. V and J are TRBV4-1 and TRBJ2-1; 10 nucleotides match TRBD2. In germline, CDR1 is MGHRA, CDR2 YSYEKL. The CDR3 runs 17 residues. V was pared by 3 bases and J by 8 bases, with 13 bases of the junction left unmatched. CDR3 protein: CASSHSLAGVVWYEQFF. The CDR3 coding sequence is TGCGCCAGCAGCCATTCCCTAGCGGGAGTGGTTTGGTATGAGCAGTTCTTC.

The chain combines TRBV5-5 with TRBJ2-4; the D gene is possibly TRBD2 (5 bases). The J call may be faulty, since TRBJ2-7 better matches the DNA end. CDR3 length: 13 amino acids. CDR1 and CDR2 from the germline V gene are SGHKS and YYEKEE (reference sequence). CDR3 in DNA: TGTGCCAGCAGCCAGGCGAACGGGAACGAGCAGTACTTC. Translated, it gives CASSQANGNEQYF.

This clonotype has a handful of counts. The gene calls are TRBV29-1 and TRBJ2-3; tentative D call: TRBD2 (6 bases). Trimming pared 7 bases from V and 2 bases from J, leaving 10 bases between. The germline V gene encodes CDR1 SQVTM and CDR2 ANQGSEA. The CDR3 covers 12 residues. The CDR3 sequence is CSGSGDTDTQYF. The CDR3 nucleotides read TGCAGCGGTAGCGGAGACACAGATACGCAGTATTTT.

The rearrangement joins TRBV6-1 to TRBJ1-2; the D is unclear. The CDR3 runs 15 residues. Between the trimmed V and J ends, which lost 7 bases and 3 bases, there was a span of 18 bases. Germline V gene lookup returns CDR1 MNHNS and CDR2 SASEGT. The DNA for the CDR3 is TGTGCCAGCACTTTGAACCGGTTGAGCGACTATGGCTACACCTTC. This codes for CASTLNRLSDYGYTF.

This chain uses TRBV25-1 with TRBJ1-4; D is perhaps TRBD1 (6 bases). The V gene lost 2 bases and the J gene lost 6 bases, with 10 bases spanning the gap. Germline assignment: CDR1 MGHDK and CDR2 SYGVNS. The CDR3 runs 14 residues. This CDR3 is CASSEVGGDEKLFF. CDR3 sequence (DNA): TGTGCCAGCAGTGAAGTGGGGGGCGATGAAAAACTGTTTTTT.

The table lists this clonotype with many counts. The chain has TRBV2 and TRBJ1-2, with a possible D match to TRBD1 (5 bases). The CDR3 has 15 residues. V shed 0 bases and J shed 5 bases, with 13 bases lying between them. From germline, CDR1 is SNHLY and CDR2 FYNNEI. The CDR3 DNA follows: TGTGCCAGCAGTGAAGCGGGAACAGGCGGGTATGGCTACACCTTC. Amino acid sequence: CASSEAGTGGYGYTF.

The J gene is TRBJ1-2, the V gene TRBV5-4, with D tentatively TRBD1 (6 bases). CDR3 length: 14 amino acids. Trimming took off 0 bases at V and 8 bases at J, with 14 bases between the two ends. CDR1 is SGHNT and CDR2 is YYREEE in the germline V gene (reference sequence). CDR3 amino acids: CASSLESGGLGYTF. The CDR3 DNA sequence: TGTGCCAGCAGCTTGGAATCCGGGGGCCTGGGCTACACCTTC.

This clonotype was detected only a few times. The CDR3 loop reads CASSLGAVLAKNIQYF. CDR3 DNA: TGTGCCAGCAGCTTAGGTGCAGTTCTAGCCAAAAACATTCAGTACTTC. V gene TRBV7-9 combines with J gene TRBJ2-4; D ambiguous. Trimming took 1 base from V and 0 from J, leaving 10 bases between them. The CDR3 totals 16 residues. CDR1 is SEHNR and CDR2 is FQNEAQ in the germline V gene (reference sequence).

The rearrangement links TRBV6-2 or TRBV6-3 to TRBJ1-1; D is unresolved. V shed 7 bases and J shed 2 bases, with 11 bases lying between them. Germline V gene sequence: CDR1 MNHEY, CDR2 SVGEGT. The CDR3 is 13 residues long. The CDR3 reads CASKEWGNTEAFF. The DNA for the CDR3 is TGTGCCAGCAAGGAGTGGGGAAACACTGAAGCTTTCTTT.